One and the same sample provided the 10 T cell receptor beta chains below, sequenced in a study of response to subunit inactivated influenza vaccine. One entry per CDR3 protein, called by TCRdb with MiXCR from the RT-PCR reads. Of about 520,000 distinct CDR3 sequences in the sample, around 25% were seen once. The sample in question was CD4+ T cells sorted from PBMCs, obtained 5 to 6 days after vaccination. These receptors were obtained from a man aged 45-65 years who received an inactivated influenza vaccine.

The V gene is TRBV7-9, the J gene TRBJ1-6; D perhaps matches TRBD1 (5 bases). This CDR3 contains 15 residues. V gave up 1 base and J gave up 7 bases, with 11 bases separating them. Germline CDR1 reads SEHNR; CDR2 reads FQNEAQ (reference sequence). The CDR3 is CASSLGAGMNSPLHF. In nucleotides, the CDR3 is TGTGCCAGCAGCTTAGGGGCAGGGATGAATTCACCCCTCCACTTT. Full variable domain (outside the CDR3, taken from reference TRBV7-9 and TRBJ1-6): DTGVSQNPRHKITKRGQNVTFRCDPISEHNRLYWYRQTLGQGPEFLTYFQNEAQLEKSRLLSDRFSAERPKGSFSTLEIQRTEQGDSAMYLCASSLGAGMNSPLHFGNGTRLTVT.

The table lists this clonotype with a few counts. The chain employs TRBV20-1 and TRBJ2-3; TRBD1 aligns across 9 bases. V lost 1 base and J lost 6; bases outside the gene matches: 5. The CDR3 extends over 14 amino acids. CDR1 DFQATT and CDR2 SNEGSKA come from the germline V gene (reference sequence). In nucleotides, the CDR3 is TGCAGTGCTAGAGTTGGACAGGGGCAGGATACGCAGTATTTT. It translates to CSARVGQGQDTQYF.

This clonotype has a handful of counts. The genes are TRBV7-2 and TRBJ1-2, with 7 bases aligning to TRBD1. The trim removed 5 bases at V and 7 bases at J, leaving 10 bases unmatched. This CDR3 comprises 14 residues. Germline assignment: CDR1 SGHTA and CDR2 FQGNSA. The CDR3 sequence: CASSRAVGGGGYTF. CDR3 in DNA: TGTGCCAGCAGCCGAGCGGTAGGGGGCGGTGGCTACACCTTC.

This chain connects TRBV20-1 to TRBJ2-3, with TRBD2 matching over 10 bases. Germline V lookup: CDR1 DFQATT, CDR2 SNEGSKA (reference sequence). This CDR3 spans 15 amino acids. V lost 3 bases and J lost 4; bases outside the gene matches: 7. CDR3 DNA sequence: TGCAGTGCTAGTAACCTAGCGGGAGTATCAGATACGCAGTATTTT. This sequence encodes CSASNLAGVSDTQYF.

The chain carries TRBV6-6 and TRBJ2-3; a weak D match, TRBD2 (6 bases). This CDR3 comprises 13 residues. V was pared by 8 bases and J by 3 bases, with 12 bases between. Germline CDR1 and CDR2: MNHNY and SVGAGI (reference sequence). The CDR3 loop is CASGRPGTDTQYF. The CDR3 DNA sequence: TGTGCCAGCGGGAGGCCGGGGACAGATACGCAGTATTTT.

A few counts support this clonotype. The V and J genes are TRBV29-1 and TRBJ2-3, with 14 bases that match TRBD2. CDR1 and CDR2 from the germline V gene are SQVTM and ANQGSEA. The CDR3 runs to 13 residues. CDR3 sequence: CTRTSGRTDTQYF. CDR3 nucleotide sequence: TGCACAAGGACTAGCGGGAGGACAGATACGCAGTATTTT.

J is TRBJ1-2 and V is TRBV18; 10 bases are a match to TRBD1. The CDR3 is made up of 16 amino acids. Germline CDR1 is KGHSH and CDR2 is LQKENI. J lost 1 base, V lost 3 bases, and 5 bases had no gene match. CDR3 nucleotide sequence: TGTGCCAGCTCACCTCTAGGACAGGGGGGTAACTATGGCTACACCTTC. It translates to CASSPLGQGGNYGYTF.

V gene TRBV20-1 combines with J gene TRBJ2-3; tentatively, D is TRBD2 (6 bases). This CDR3 region has 18 residues. The germline V gene has CDR1 DFQATT and CDR2 SNEGSKA (reference sequence). With 2 bases removed from V and 2 bases from J, the gap between germline ends came to 23 bases. The CDR3 reads CSARLPWSEGEVTDTQYF. CDR3 DNA: TGCAGTGCTAGACTTCCCTGGTCGGAGGGAGAAGTCACAGATACGCAGTATTTT.

This clonotype showed up just a few times. The rearrangement uses TRBV20-1 and TRBJ1-2; a weak D match, TRBD1 (6 bases). CDR3 length: 14 residues. Trimming pared 1 base from V and 3 bases from J, leaving 12 bases between. CDR1 DFQATT and CDR2 SNEGSKA come from the germline V gene (reference sequence). CDR3 residues: CSARVPGQHYGYTF. The CDR3 DNA is TGCAGTGCTAGAGTACCTGGACAGCACTATGGCTACACCTTC.

V and J are TRBV20-1 and TRBJ1-2; D is ambiguous. The CDR3 sequence is 12 residues long. In germline, CDR1 is DFQATT, CDR2 SNEGSKA (reference sequence). The V end lost 3 bases, the J end lost 8 bases, and 13 bases lay between the germline ends. The CDR3 region is CSASLPGRGYTF. The CDR3 bases are TGCAGTGCTAGTCTTCCCGGACGCGGCTACACCTTC.